This TCR beta chain was observed in a study of shared clonotypes between healthy human individuals. Study-wide background: Each donor had three CD4 naive, three CD4 memory, two CD8 naive and one CD8 memory plate. Study-wide findings and caveats: Among donors, clonotype sharing was expected to be affected by sequencing depth.

CD8 cells regarded as naive lacked CD45RO, were positively chosen for CCR7, and omitted terminally differentiated effector memory CD45RA+ cells. Healthy and HIV-negative, the adult donors had no recent acute infections or vaccinations. As to this clone: Its antigen is unidentified.

Under the authors' procedure: Filtering was not the same, since immunoSEQ gave junction-only sequences without quality scores. Some clones are missing from TCRdb's copy, which holds only in-frame ones; the method was immunoSEQ multiplex PCR. V, J and clone size derive from that table, while D and trimming were established from the DNA sequence. The sample has some 2.1 million clones, 80% to 95% seen once. Germline V gene data show CDR1 as MNHNY and CDR2 as SVGAGI (reference sequence). V was clipped by 5 bases and J by 5 bases; unmatched bases: 10. This CDR3 spans 15 amino acids. Sample: naive CD8+ T cells from PBMCs. The source is a man aged 18 to 30 in good health. Some clones in this sample may be carry-over from other donors' samples. The gene calls are TRBV6-6 and TRBJ2-7, with 9 bases that match TRBD2. The DNA of the CDR3 is TGTGCCAGCAGTCAAGCTAGCGGGACGTGGGACGAGCAGTACTTC. This translates into CASSQASGTWDEQYF.